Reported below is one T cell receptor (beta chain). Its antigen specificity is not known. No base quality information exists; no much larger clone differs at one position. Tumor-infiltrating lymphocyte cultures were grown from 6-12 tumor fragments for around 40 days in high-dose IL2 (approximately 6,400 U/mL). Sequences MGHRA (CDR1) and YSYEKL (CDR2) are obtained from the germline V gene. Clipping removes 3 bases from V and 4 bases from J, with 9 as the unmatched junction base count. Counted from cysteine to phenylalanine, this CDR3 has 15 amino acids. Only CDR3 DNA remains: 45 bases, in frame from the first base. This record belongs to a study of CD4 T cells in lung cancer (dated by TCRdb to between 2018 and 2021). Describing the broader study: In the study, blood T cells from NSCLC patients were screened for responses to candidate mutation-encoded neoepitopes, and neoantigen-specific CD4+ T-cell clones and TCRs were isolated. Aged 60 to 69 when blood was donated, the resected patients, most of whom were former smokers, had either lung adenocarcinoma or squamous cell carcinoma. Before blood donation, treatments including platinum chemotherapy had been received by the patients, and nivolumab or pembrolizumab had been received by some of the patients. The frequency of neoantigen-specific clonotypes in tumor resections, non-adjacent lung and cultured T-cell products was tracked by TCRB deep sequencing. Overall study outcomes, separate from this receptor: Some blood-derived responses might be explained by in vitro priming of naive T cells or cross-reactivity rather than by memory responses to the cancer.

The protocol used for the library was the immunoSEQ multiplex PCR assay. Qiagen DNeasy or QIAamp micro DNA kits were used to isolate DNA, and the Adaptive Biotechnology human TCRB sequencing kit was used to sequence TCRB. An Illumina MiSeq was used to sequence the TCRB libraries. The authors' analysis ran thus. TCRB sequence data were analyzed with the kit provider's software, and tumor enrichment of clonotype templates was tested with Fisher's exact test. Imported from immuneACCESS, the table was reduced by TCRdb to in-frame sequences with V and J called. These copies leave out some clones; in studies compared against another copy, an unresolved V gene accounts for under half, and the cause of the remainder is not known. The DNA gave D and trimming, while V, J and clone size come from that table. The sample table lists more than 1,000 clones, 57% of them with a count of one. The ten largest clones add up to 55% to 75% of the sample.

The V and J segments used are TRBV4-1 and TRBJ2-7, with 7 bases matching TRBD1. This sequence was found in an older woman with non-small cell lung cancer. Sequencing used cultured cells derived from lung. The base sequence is TGCGCCAGCAGCCACCGACAGGGTACACATTACGAGCAGTACTTC. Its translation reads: CASSHRQGTHYEQYF.